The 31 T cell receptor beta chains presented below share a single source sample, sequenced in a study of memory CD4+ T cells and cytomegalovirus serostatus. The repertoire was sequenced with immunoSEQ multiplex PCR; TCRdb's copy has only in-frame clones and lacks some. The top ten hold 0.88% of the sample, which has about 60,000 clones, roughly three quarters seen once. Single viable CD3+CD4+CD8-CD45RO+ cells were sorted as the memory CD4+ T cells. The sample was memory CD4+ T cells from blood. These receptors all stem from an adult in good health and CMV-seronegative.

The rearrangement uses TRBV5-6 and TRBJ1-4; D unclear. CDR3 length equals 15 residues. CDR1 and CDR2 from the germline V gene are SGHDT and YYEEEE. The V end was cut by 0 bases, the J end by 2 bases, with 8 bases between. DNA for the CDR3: TGTGCCAGCAGCTTGGTTACAGCCACTAATGAAAAACTGTTTTTT. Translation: CASSLVTATNEKLFF.

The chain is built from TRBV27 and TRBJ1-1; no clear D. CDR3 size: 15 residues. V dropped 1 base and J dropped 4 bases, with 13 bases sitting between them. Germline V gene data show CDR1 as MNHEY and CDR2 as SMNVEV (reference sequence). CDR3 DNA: TGTGCCAGCAGTTTATTGAGGCGGTGGGGCACTGAAGCTTTCTTT. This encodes CASSLLRRWGTEAFF.

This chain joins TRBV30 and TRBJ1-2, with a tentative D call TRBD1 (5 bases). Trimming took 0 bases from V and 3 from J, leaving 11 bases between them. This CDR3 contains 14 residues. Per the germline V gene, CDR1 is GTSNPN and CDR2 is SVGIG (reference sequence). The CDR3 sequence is CAWSVGASYYGYTF. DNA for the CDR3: TGTGCCTGGAGTGTAGGGGCCTCTTACTATGGCTACACCTTC.

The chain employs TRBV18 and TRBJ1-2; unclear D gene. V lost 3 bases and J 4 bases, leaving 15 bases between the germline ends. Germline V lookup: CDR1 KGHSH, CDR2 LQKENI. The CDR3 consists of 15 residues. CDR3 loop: CASSPDLTSIYGYTF. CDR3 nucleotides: TGTGCCAGCTCACCGGACCTGACTTCGATCTATGGCTACACCTTC. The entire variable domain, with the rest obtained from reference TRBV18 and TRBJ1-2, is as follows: NAGVMQNPRHLVRRRGQEARLRCSPMKGHSHVYWYRQLPEEGLKFMVYLQKENIIDESGMPKERFSAEFPKEGPSILRIQQVVRGDSAAYFCASSPDLTSIYGYTFGSGTRLTVV.

Written as DNA, the CDR3 is TGTGCCAGCAGTGGGCACTCCATGAACACTGAAGCTTTCTTT. It specifies CASSGHSMNTEAFF. This rearrangement joins TRBV6-1 to TRBJ1-1, with D hard to call. This CDR3 region has 14 residues. The ends were cut back, 4 bases at V and 0 bases at J, with 9 bases in the middle. Germline V CDR1 and CDR2: MNHNS, SASEGT.

CDR3 nucleotides: TGTGCCAGCTTTTGGAGCGGGAGTTCTTCCTACGAGCAGTACTTC. Its protein is CASFWSGSSSYEQYF. This chain joins TRBV13 and TRBJ2-7; 8 bases align to TRBD2. From germline, CDR1 is PRHDT and CDR2 FYEKMQ (reference sequence). The CDR3 totals 15 residues. J was trimmed by 1 base and V by 8 bases; bases with no gene match: 10.

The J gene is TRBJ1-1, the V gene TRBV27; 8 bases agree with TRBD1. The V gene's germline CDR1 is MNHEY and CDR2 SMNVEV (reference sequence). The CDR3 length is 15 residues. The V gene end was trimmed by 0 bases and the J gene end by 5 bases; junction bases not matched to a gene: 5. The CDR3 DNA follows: TGTGCCAGCAGTTTATCGAGACAGGGGAGTACTGAAGCTTTCTTT. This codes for CASSLSRQGSTEAFF.

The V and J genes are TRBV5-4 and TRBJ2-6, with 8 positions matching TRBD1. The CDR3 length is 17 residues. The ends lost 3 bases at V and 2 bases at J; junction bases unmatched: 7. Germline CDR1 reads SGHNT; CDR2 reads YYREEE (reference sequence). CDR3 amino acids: CASSSYRGEAGANVLTF. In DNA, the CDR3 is TGTGCCAGCAGCTCGTACAGGGGGGAGGCTGGGGCCAACGTCCTGACTTTC. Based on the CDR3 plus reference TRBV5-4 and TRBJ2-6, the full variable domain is ETGVTQSPTHLIKTRGQQVTLRCSSQSGHNTVSWYQQALGQGPQFIFQYYREEENGRGNFPPRFSGLQFPNYSSELNVNALELDDSALYLCASSSYRGEAGANVLTFGAGSRLTVL.

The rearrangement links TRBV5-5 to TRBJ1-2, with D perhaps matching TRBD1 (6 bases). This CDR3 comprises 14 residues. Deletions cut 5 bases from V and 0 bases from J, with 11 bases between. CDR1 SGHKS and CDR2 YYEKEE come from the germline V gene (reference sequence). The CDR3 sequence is CASSRDTPNYGYTF. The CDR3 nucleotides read TGTGCCAGCAGTCGGGACACTCCTAACTATGGCTACACCTTC.

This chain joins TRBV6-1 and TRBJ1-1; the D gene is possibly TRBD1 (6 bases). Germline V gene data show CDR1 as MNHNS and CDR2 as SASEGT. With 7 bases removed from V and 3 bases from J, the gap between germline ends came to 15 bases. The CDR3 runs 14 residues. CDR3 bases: TGTGCCAGCACTAGGACAGACTTAGACACTGAAGCTTTCTTT. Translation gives CASTRTDLDTEAFF.

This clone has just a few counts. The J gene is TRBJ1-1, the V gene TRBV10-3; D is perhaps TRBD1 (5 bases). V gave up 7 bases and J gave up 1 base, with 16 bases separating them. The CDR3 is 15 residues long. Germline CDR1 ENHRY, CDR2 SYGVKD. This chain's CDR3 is CAITGTNLGNTEAFF. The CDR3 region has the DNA TGTGCCATCACTGGGACTAACTTGGGGAACACTGAAGCTTTCTTT.

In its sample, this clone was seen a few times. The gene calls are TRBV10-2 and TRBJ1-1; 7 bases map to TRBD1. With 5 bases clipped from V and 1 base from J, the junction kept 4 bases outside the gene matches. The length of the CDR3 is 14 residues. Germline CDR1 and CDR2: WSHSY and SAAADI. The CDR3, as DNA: TGCGCCAGCAGTCCGAACAGGGGGAACACTGAAGCTTTCTTT. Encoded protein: CASSPNRGNTEAFF.

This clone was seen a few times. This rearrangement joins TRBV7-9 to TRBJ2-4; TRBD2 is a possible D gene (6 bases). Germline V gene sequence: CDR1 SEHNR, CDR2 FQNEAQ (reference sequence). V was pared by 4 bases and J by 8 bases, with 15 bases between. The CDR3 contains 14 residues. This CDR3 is CASSSPPGVDIQYF. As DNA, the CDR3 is TGTGCCAGCAGCTCCCCACCGGGGGTCGACATTCAGTACTTC.

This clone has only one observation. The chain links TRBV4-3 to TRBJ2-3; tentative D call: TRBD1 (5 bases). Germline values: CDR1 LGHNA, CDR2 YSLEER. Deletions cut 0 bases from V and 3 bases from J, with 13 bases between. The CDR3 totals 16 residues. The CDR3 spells CASSQDWTPLTDTQYF. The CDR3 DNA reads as TGCGCCAGCAGCCAAGATTGGACACCGTTGACAGATACGCAGTATTTT.

CDR3 region: CASSVATGSYTEAFF. The CDR3 nucleotides are TGTGCCAGCAGCGTAGCTACAGGATCATACACTGAAGCTTTCTTT. The rearrangement links TRBV9 to TRBJ1-1; D is perhaps TRBD1 (5 bases). CDR3 size: 15 residues. Trimming pared 0 bases from V and 3 bases from J, leaving 12 bases between. CDR1 is SGDLS, CDR2 YYNGEE, per germline.

The CDR3 DNA reads TGTGCCAGCAGCTTAGGGAGTCCCTACGAGCAGTACTTC. Translated, it gives CASSLGSPYEQYF. The gene calls are TRBV7-2 and TRBJ2-7; the D is unclear. Between the trimmed V and J ends, which lost 1 base and 2 bases, there was a span of 6 bases. This CDR3 contains 13 residues. Germline-derived CDR1 and CDR2 are SGHTA and FQGNSA.

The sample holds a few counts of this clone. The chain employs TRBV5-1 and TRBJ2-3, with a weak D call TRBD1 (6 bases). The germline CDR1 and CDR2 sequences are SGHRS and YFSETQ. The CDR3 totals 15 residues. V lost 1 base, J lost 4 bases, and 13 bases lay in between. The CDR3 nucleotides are TGCGCCAGCAGCTTGCCACAGGGCGCGGCAGATACGCAGTATTTT. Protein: CASSLPQGAADTQYF. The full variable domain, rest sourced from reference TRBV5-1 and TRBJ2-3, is KAGVTQTPRYLIKTRGQQVTLSCSPISGHRSVSWYQQTPGQGLQFLFEYFSETQRNKGNFPGRFSGRQFSNSRSEMNVSTLELGDSALYLCASSLPQGAADTQYFGPGTRLTVL.

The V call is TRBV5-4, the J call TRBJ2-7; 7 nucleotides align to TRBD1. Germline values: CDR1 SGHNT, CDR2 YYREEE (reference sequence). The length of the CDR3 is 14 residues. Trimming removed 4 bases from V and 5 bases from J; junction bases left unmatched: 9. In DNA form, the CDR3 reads TGTGCCAGCAGCCCCCCCGACAGGGCGGACGAGCAGTACTTC. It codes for CASSPPDRADEQYF.

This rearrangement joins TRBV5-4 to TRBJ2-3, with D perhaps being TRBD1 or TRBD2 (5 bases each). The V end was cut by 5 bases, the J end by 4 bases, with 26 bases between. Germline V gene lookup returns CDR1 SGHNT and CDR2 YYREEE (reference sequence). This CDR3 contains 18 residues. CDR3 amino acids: CASRDPSRDAPGPDTQYF. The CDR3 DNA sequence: TGTGCCAGCAGAGACCCGTCGAGGGACGCACCCGGGCCAGATACGCAGTATTTT.

CDR3 sequence: CASSQGNRAGGQETQYF. The CDR3 region has the DNA TGCGCCAGCAGCCAAGGTAACCGAGCGGGAGGCCAAGAGACCCAGTACTTC. The chain recombines TRBV4-1 with TRBJ2-5, with 9 bases that match TRBD2. CDR3 length: 17 residues. Germline V CDR1 and CDR2: MGHRA, YSYEKL. Germline trimming cut 1 base from V and 1 base from J; bases unmatched to any gene: 7.

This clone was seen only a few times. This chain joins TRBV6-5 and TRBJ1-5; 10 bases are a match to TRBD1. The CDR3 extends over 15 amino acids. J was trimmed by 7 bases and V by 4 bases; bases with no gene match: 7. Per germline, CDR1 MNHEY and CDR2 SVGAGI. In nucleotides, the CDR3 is TGTGCCAGCAGTTGGGGACAGGGGATGGGGCAGCCCCAGCATTTT. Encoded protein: CASSWGQGMGQPQHF.

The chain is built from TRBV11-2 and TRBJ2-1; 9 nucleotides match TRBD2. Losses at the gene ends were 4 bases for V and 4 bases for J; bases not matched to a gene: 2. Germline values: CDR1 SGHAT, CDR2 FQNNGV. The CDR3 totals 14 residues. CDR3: CASSSLAGYNEQFF. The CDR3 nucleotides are TGTGCCAGCAGCTCGCTAGCGGGATACAATGAGCAGTTCTTC.

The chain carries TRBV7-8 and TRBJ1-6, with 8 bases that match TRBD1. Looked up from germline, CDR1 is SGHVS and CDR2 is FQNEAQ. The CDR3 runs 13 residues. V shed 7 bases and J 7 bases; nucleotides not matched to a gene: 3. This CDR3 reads CASTRTGNSPLHF. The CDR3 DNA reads TGTGCCAGCACACGGACAGGGAATTCACCCCTCCACTTT.

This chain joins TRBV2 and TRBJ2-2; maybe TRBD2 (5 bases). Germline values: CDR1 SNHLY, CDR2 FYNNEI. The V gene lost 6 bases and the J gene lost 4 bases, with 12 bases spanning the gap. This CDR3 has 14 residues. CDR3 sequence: CASRAPGVTGELFF. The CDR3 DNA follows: TGTGCCAGCAGGGCCCCCGGGGTCACCGGGGAGCTGTTTTTT.

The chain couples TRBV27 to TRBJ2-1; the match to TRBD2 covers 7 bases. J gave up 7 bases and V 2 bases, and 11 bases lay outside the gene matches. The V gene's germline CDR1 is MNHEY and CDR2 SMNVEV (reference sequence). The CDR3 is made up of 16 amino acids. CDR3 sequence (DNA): TGTGCCAGCAGTTTACCCCCGACTTCCGGGGGGAATGAGCAGTTCTTC. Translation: CASSLPPTSGGNEQFF.

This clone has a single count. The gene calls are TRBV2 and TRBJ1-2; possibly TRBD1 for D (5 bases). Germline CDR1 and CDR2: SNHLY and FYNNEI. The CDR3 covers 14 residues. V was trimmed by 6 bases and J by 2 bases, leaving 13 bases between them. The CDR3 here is CASRGGAGNYGYTF. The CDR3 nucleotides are TGTGCCAGCAGAGGCGGCGCAGGGAACTATGGCTACACCTTC.

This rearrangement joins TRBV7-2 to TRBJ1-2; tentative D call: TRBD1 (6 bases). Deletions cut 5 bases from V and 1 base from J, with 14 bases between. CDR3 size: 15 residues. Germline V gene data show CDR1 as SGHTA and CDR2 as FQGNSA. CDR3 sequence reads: CASSHNRAFNYGYTF. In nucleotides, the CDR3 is TGTGCCAGCAGCCATAACAGGGCCTTTAACTATGGCTACACCTTC.

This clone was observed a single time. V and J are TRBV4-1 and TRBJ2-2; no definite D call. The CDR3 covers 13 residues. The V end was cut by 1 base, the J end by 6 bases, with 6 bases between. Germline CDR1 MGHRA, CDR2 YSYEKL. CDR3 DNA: TGCGCCAGCAGCCAAGTGTTTTCCGGGGAGCTGTTTTTT. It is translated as CASSQVFSGELFF.

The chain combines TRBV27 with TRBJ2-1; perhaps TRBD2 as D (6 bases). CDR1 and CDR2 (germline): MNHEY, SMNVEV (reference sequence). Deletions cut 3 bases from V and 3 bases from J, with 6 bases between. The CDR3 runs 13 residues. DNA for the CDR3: TGTGCCAGCAGTTTGGAGGGCTACAATGAGCAGTTCTTC. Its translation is CASSLEGYNEQFF.

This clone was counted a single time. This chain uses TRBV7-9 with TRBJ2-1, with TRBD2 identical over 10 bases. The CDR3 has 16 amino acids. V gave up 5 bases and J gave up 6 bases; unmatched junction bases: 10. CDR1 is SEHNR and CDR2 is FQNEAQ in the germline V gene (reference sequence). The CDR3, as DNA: TGTGCCAGCAGCCCGTTAGCGGGAGGAGGGGGCAATGAGCAGTTCTTC. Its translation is CASSPLAGGGGNEQFF.

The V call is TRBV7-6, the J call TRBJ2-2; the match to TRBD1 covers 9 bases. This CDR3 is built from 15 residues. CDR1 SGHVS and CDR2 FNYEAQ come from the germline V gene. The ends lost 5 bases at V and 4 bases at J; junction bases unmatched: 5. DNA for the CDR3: TGTGCCAGCAGCCTACTGGACAGGGGCACCGGGGAGCTGTTTTTT. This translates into CASSLLDRGTGELFF.